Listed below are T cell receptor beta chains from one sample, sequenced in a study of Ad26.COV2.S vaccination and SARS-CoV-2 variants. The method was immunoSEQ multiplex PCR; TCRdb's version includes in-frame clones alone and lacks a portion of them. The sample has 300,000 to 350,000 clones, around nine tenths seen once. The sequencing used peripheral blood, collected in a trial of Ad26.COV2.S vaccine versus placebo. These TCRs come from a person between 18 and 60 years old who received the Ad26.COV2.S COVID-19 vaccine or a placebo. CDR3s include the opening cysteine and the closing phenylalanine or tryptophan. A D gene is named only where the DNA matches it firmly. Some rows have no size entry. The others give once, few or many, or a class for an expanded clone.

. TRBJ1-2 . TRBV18 CASSPGTSHGYTF TGTGCCAGCTCACCCGGGACATCACATGGCTACACCTTC
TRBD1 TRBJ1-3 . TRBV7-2 CASSFQGALGNTIYF TGTGCCAGCAGCTTCCAGGGGGCGCTTGGAAACACCATATATTTT
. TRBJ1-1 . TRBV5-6 CASSLGQDTEAFF TGTGCCAGCAGCTTGGGACAGGACACTGAAGCTTTCTTT
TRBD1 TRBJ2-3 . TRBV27 CASRAEQGAGTDTQYF TGTGCCAGCAGGGCCGAACAGGGGGCAGGGACAGATACGCAGTATTTT
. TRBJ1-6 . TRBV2 CASSVRAMDNSPLHF TGTGCCAGCAGTGTCAGGGCAATGGATAATTCACCCCTCCACTTT
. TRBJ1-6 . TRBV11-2 CASSSLKAGPRSSPLHF TGTGCCAGCAGCTCCCTCAAGGCAGGCCCAAGGAGTTCACCCCTCCACTTT
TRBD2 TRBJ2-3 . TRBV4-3 CASSREGPAGDTQYF TGCGCCAGCAGCCGGGAGGGCCCGGCCGGAGATACGCAGTATTTT
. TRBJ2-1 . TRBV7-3 CASSFGPRDNEQFF TGTGCCAGCAGCTTCGGACCGAGGGACAATGAGCAGTTCTTC
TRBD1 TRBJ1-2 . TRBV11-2 CASSQDRARGYTF TGTGCCAGCAGCCAGGACAGGGCGCGGGGCTACACCTTC
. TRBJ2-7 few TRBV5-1 CASSLVEGYVEQYF TGCGCCAGCAGCTTGGTTGAGGGGTACGTTGAGCAGTACTTC
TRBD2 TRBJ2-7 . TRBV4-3 CASSQESGSIHEQYF TGCGCCAGCAGCCAAGAAAGCGGGAGTATCCACGAGCAGTACTTC
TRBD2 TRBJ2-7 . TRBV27 CASRPTSGLYYEQYF TGTGCCAGCAGGCCCACTAGCGGGTTATACTACGAGCAGTACTTC
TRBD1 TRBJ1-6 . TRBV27 CASSWDRTGNSPLHF TGTGCCAGCAGTTGGGACCGGACAGGGAATTCACCCCTCCACTTT
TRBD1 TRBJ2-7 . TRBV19 CASSMGQGKRSYEQYF TGTGCCAGTAGTATGGGACAGGGAAAAAGGTCCTACGAGCAGTACTTC
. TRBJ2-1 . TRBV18 CASSPGQGGGEQFF TGTGCCAGCTCACCCGGGCAGGGGGGGGGTGAGCAGTTCTTC
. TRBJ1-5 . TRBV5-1 CASSLAGGHQPQHF TGCGCCAGCAGCTTGGCCGGCGGTCATCAGCCCCAGCATTTT
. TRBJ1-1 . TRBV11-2 CASSFNREMNTEAFF TGTGCCAGCAGTTTCAACAGAGAAATGAACACTGAAGCTTTCTTT
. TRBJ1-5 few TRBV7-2 CASSLGGSRNQPQHF TGTGCCAGCAGCTTAGGGGGCAGCCGCAATCAGCCCCAGCATTTT
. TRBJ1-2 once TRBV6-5 CASSFDLGAGYGYTF TGTGCCAGCAGTTTTGATCTGGGCGCAGGCTATGGCTACACCTTC
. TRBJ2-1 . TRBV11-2 CASSLSGRAQFF TGTGCCAGCAGCTTAAGTGGGAGAGCGCAGTTCTTC
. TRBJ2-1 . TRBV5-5 CASSLSQVGRSYNEQFF TGTGCCAGCAGCTTGAGTCAAGTGGGGCGGTCCTACAATGAGCAGTTCTTC
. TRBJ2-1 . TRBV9 CASSVEARSSYNEQFF TGTGCCAGCAGCGTAGAAGCGCGTAGCTCCTACAATGAGCAGTTCTTC
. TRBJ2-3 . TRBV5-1 CASRKTDGGDTQYF TGCGCCAGCAGAAAGACGGACGGAGGGGATACGCAGTATTTT
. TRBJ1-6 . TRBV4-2 CASSQARLGSPLHF TGTGCCAGCAGCCAAGCAAGGTTGGGGTCACCCCTCCACTTT
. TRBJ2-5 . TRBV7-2 CASTLGGGRETQYF TGTGCCAGCACCCTGGGAGGGGGCAGGGAGACCCAGTACTTC
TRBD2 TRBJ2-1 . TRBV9 CASSYRGRGGQGEQFF TGTGCCAGCAGCTACCGGGGACGGGGGGGCCAGGGTGAGCAGTTCTTC
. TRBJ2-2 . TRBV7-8 CAPGDAGELFF TGTGCCCCCGGGGATGCCGGGGAGCTGTTTTTT
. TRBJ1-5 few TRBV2 CASSDDIGPQHF TGTGCCAGCAGTGATGACATCGGGCCCCAGCATTTT
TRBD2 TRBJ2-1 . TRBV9 CASSPRTSHNEQFF TGTGCCAGCAGCCCCCGGACTAGCCACAATGAGCAGTTCTTC
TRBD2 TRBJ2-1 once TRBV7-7 CASSLNLAGSYNEQFF TGTGCCAGCAGCCTTAATCTAGCGGGCTCCTACAATGAGCAGTTCTTC
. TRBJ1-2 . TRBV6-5 CASVERPDLYGYTF TGTGCCAGCGTCGAACGCCCAGATCTCTATGGCTACACCTTC
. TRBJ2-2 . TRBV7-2 CASSPGPQRNTGELFF TGTGCCAGCAGCCCGGGACCCCAGAGGAACACCGGGGAGCTGTTTTTT
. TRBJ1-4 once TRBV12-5 CASALSRGREKLFF TGTGCTAGTGCTTTATCCCGGGGGCGGGAAAAACTGTTTTTT
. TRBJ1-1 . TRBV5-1 CASTLGGDRALAEAFF TGCGCCAGCACCCTGGGGGGGGACCGAGCCTTGGCTGAAGCTTTCTTT
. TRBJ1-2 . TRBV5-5 CASSLEGRYGYTF TGTGCCAGCAGCTTGGAAGGCCGTTATGGCTACACCTTC